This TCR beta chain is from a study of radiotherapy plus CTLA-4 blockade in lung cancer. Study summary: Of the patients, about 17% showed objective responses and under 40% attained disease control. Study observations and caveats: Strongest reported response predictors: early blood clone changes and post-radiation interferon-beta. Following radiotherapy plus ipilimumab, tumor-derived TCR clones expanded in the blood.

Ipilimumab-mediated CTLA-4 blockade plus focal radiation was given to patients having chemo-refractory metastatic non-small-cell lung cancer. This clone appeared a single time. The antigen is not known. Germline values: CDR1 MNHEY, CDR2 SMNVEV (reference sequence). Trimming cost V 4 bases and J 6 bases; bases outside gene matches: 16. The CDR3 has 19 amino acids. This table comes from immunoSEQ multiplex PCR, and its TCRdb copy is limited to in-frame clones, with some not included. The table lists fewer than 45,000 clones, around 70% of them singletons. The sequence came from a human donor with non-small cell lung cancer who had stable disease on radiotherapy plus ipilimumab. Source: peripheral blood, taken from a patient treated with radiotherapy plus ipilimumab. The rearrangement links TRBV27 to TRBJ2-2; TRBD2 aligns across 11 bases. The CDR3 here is CASSSLSSGGGVRSGELFF. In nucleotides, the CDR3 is TGTGCCAGCAGTTCCTTGAGTAGCGGGGGGGGCGTGAGGTCCGGGGAGCTGTTTTTT.